This TCR beta chain was profiled in a study of CD8 T cells in Susac syndrome. From blood CD8+ and CD4+ T cells, the TCR beta chain was sequenced. Control patients had untreated stable or active relapsing-remitting multiple sclerosis by revised McDonald criteria. cDNA came from roughly 0.47 to 1 ug RNA primed by random hexamers. TCRdb redid the calling of the immunoSEQ multiplex PCR reads with MiXCR, one entry per CDR3 protein. The table has 150,000 to 250,000 distinct CDR3 sequences, 90% to 95% seen once. The sequenced sample was CD4+ T cells from PBMCs. The origin of this receptor is a human donor with multiple sclerosis.

CDR3 nucleotide sequence: TGCAGCGGGGTGAGGGGGGTTACTGAAGCTTTCTTT. Its protein product is CSGVRGVTEAFF. V is TRBV29-1 and J is TRBJ1-1, with a possible D match to TRBD1 (6 bases). V was cut by 7 bases and J by 5 bases, with 14 bases left in between. Germline-derived CDR1 and CDR2 are SQVTM and ANQGSEA. The CDR3 is 12 residues long.